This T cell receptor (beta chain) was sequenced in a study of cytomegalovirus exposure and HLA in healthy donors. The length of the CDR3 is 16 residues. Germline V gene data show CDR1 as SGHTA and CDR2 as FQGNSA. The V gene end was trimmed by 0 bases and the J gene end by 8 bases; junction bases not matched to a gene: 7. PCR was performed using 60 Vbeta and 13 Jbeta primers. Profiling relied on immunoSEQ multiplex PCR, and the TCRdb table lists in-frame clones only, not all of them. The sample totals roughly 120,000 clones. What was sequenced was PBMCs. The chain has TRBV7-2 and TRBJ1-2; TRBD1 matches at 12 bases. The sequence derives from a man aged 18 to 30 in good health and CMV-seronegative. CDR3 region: CASSLAPGQGARGYTF. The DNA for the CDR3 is TGTGCCAGCAGCTTAGCGCCGGGACAGGGGGCGCGAGGCTACACCTTC.